These T cell receptor beta chains were read from a single sample in a study of shared clonotypes between healthy human individuals. Only in-frame clones appear in the TCRdb table, and some are missing; sequencing was by immunoSEQ multiplex PCR. The sample has approximately 500,000 clones, roughly 80% seen once. The sequenced sample consisted of PBMCs. These receptor sequences come from a middle-aged woman in good health. Some clones in this sample may be carry-over from other donors' samples. Both conserved end residues are part of each CDR3. The order of the fields is V gene, J gene, clone size, D gene, CDR3 protein, CDR3 DNA. D genes are given only for firm matches. Clone size is not always given. Where it is, it says once, few, many or a class for expanded clones.

TRBV11-2	TRBJ2-1	-	TRBD1	CASSRKEGQGLGNEQFF	TGTGCCAGCAGCCGGAAGGAAGGACAGGGGTTGGGCAATGAGCAGTTCTTC
TRBV7-9	TRBJ1-1	-	TRBD1	CASSRGPTGGTEAFF	TGTGCCAGCAGCAGGGGGCCGACTGGGGGCACTGAAGCTTTCTTT
TRBV29-1	TRBJ2-7	-	-	CSVESNSYEQYF	TGCAGCGTTGAGTCCAATTCCTACGAGCAGTACTTC
TRBV9	TRBJ2-1	-	-	CASSVGNSAWPNEQFF	TGTGCCAGCAGCGTAGGAAACAGCGCTTGGCCAAATGAGCAGTTCTTC
TRBV27	TRBJ2-5	once	TRBD1	CASINRDRGETQYF	TGTGCCAGCATCAACCGGGACAGGGGGGAGACCCAGTACTTC
TRBV28	TRBJ1-1	few	-	CASSWGREAAFF	TGTGCCAGCAGTTGGGGACGAGAGGCGGCTTTCTTT
TRBV9	TRBJ2-1	-	TRBD2	CASSFTSGGENEQFF	TGTGCCAGCAGCTTCACTAGCGGGGGTGAGAATGAGCAGTTCTTC
TRBV4-3	TRBJ1-3	-	TRBD1	CASSRAPGQPGGNTIYF	TGCGCCAGCAGCCGAGCACCGGGACAGCCGGGGGGAAACACCATATATTTT
TRBV4-2	TRBJ2-1	-	-	CASSQEWGSAHEQFF	TGTGCCAGCAGCCAAGAATGGGGTAGCGCCCATGAGCAGTTCTTC
TRBV6-6	TRBJ2-2	-	TRBD2	CASSYSGTSIRELFF	TGTGCCAGCAGTTACTCTGGGACTAGCATTAGGGAGCTGTTTTTT
TRBV7-9	TRBJ2-2	-	-	CASSTRRAKTGELFF	TGTGCCAGCAGCACCAGAAGGGCGAAAACCGGGGAGCTGTTTTTT
TRBV6-1	TRBJ2-7	few	-	CASSESWWASSYEQYF	TGTGCCAGCAGTGAATCTTGGTGGGCGTCCTCCTACGAGCAGTACTTC
TRBV28	TRBJ2-5	many	-	CASRPRLVGAETQYF	TGTGCCAGCAGGCCGAGACTAGTCGGGGCGGAGACCCAGTACTTC